Included here is one T cell receptor (beta chain) sequence, with context. Its antigen is unidentified. The trim removed 5 bases at V and 6 bases at J, leaving 7 bases unmatched. The CDR3 runs to 14 residues. Germline assignment: CDR1 SEHNR and CDR2 FQNEAQ (reference sequence). The data are from a study of a mutant IDH1 vaccine in newly diagnosed glioma. Noted time point: week 35, safety follow-up. Mutant IDH1 20-mer peptide, at 300 ug, made up each vaccine dose, with topical imiquimod. Sequenced by immunoSEQ multiplex PCR; TCRdb stores in-frame clones only, minus some. The data show under 60,000 clones, with over 60% seen just once and about 12% held by the top ten.

The sequences come from PBMCs, collected from a glioma patient whose treatment included an IDH1 peptide vaccine. The origin of this receptor is a man between 35 and 55 years old with glioma. The chain uses TRBV7-9 and TRBJ2-5, with 9 nucleotides matching TRBD2. CDR3 DNA sequence: TGTGCCAGCAGCCTTAGCGGGAGTACACAGACCCAGTACTTC. Translating it yields CASSLSGSTQTQYF.